These 30 T cell receptor beta chains share one sample of origin, sequenced in a study of tumor T cells in aggressive B-cell lymphoma. The method was immunoSEQ multiplex PCR; TCRdb's version includes in-frame clones alone and lacks a portion of them. The sample has some 4,000 clones; roughly 88% are singletons. Material for sequencing was tumor tissue. The receptors stem from an adult with diffuse large B cell lymphoma.

The chain employs TRBV19 and TRBJ1-5, with 8 bases matching TRBD1. The tail of the sequence fits TRBJ2-3 better, so the J call may be wrong. This CDR3 contains 15 residues. Germline V gene sequence: CDR1 LNHDA, CDR2 SQIVND (reference sequence). CDR3 bases: TGTGCCAGTAGTATCCCCGGGACAGGAGATCAGCCCCAGTATTTT. The encoded protein is CASSIPGTGDQPQYF.

This sequence joins TRBV27 and TRBJ2-7; possibly TRBD1 for D (6 bases). From germline, CDR1 is MNHEY and CDR2 SMNVEV (reference sequence). Trimming removed 5 bases from V and 0 bases from J, with 29 bases in between. The CDR3 is 20 residues long. Written as DNA, the CDR3 is TGTGCCAGCAGTCCCGCCAACCCGTTCCGTTCCCGGGACAACTCCTACGAGCAGTACTTC. It yields the protein CASSPANPFRSRDNSYEQYF.

The chain carries TRBV18 and TRBJ1-3; 7 nucleotides line up with TRBD1. Germline V gives CDR1 KGHSH, CDR2 LQKENI. CDR3 length: 15 residues. V was clipped by 4 bases and J by 4 bases; unmatched bases: 7. The chain's CDR3 is CASSRPTGTGNTIYF. DNA for the CDR3: TGTGCCAGCTCACGACCGACAGGGACGGGAAACACCATATATTTT.

Turning to this clone: One end of the junction varies from germline; a read error may be responsible. The rearrangement joins TRBV2 to TRBJ1-1; D possibly corresponds to TRBD1 (5 bases). The CDR3 is 16 amino acids. CDR1 and CDR2 (germline): SNHLY, FYNNEI. CDR3 sequence (DNA): TGTGCCAACAGTGAAAATTTCTCCGGGGGAGGCACTGAAGCTTTCTTT. Its protein is CANSENFSGGGTEAFF.

The chain has TRBV27 and TRBJ1-1; D possibly corresponds to TRBD1 (5 bases). Germline V gene lookup returns CDR1 MNHEY and CDR2 SMNVEV (reference sequence). The CDR3 is 12 amino acids. The V gene lost 6 bases and the J gene lost 3 bases, with 8 bases spanning the gap. The CDR3 protein is CASRGGYTEAFF. CDR3 nucleotides: TGTGCCAGCAGGGGGGGTTACACTGAAGCTTTCTTT.

CDR3 coding DNA: TGTGCCAGCAGTCAAAGCAGGGTGGTGGTAGAGACCCAGTACTTC. It is translated as CASSQSRVVVETQYF. The V call is TRBV28, the J call TRBJ2-5; D is perhaps TRBD1 (5 bases). Germline V CDR1 and CDR2: MDHEN, SYDVKM. CDR3 length: 15 amino acids. The V end was cut by 5 bases, the J end by 4 bases, with 17 bases between.

The V call is TRBV6-1, the J call TRBJ1-1; the D gene is possibly TRBD1 (6 bases). The CDR3 contains 15 residues. The germline V gene has CDR1 MNHNS and CDR2 SASEGT. The germline V and J ends were trimmed by 7 bases and 1 base, with 16 bases remaining between them. The CDR3: CASTSLTGSNTEAFF. CDR3 coding DNA: TGTGCCAGCACCTCCCTGACAGGCTCGAACACTGAAGCTTTCTTT.

The chain couples TRBV7-3 to TRBJ2-3; 9 positions match TRBD2. CDR1 is SGHTA and CDR2 is FQGTGA in the germline V gene. The CDR3 sequence is 16 residues long. V shed 2 bases, J shed 3 bases, and the junction held 6 bases outside the gene matches. DNA for the CDR3: TGTGCCAGCAGCTTAGCGGGGGGGGCCGGAACAGATACGCAGTATTTT. Translated: CASSLAGGAGTDTQYF.

This clone turned up a few times. The rearrangement joins TRBV19 to TRBJ2-1; possible D gene TRBD2, 6 bases. With 6 bases removed from V and 7 bases from J, the gap between germline ends came to 10 bases. CDR1 is LNHDA and CDR2 is SQIVND in the germline V gene (reference sequence). The CDR3 loop spans 12 amino acids. The CDR3 DNA reads as TGTGCCAGTAGCGGGGGATGGAATGAGCAGTTCTTC. Amino acids: CASSGGWNEQFF. The full variable domain, in which reference TRBV19 and TRBJ2-1 provide the parts outside the CDR3, is DGGITQSPKYLFRKEGQNVTLSCEQNLNHDAMYWYRQDPGQGLRLIYYSQIVNDFQKGDIAEGYSVSREKKESFPLTVTSAQKNPTAFYLCASSGGWNEQFFGPGTRLTVL.

This sequence joins TRBV14 and TRBJ1-6, with no clear D. Deletions cut 0 bases from V and 0 bases from J, with 3 bases between. This CDR3 has 15 amino acids. The V gene's germline CDR1 is SGHDN and CDR2 FVKESK. The CDR3 loop is CASSQDGSYNSPLHF. CDR3 nucleotide sequence: TGTGCCAGCAGCCAAGACGGCTCCTATAATTCACCCCTCCACTTT. The full variable domain, its missing parts supplied by reference TRBV14 and TRBJ1-6, is EAGVTQFPSHSVIEKGQTVTLRCDPISGHDNLYWYRRVMGKEIKFLLHFVKESKQDESGMPNNRFLAERTGGTYSTLKVQPAELEDSGVYFCASSQDGSYNSPLHFGNGTRLTVT.

The CDR3 region is CASPPLAGGLEQFF. DNA of the CDR3: TGTGCCAGCCCCCCACTAGCGGGGGGGCTTGAGCAGTTCTTC. The V gene is TRBV7-9, the J gene TRBJ2-1, with TRBD2 matching 13 bases. Germline V CDR1 and CDR2: SEHNR, FQNEAQ (reference sequence). V gave up 8 bases and J gave up 9 bases; unmatched junction bases: 7. This CDR3 region has 14 residues.

This clone has just one count. The sample contains more than one DNA sequence encoding this CDR3. The V call is TRBV9, the J call TRBJ2-1, with D maybe TRBD2 (6 bases). Germline V lookup: CDR1 SGDLS, CDR2 YYNGEE. The V gene lost 0 bases and the J gene lost 1 base, with 11 bases spanning the gap. This CDR3 is 16 amino acids long. The CDR3 sequence: CASSVDPRGSYNEQFF. CDR3 nucleotides: TGTGCCAGCAGCGTAGACCCCCGGGGGTCCTACAATGAGCAGTTCTTC.

This clone was counted between two and nine times. The rearrangement links TRBV6-5 to TRBJ2-7; D not certain. Germline values: CDR1 MNHEY, CDR2 SVGAGI. V was clipped by 2 bases and J by 1 base, with 9 bases between them. This CDR3 comprises 14 residues. DNA for the CDR3: TGTGCCAGCAGTTACAGACGCGGATCCTACGAGCAGTACTTC. Residues: CASSYRRGSYEQYF.

V and J are TRBV6-6 and TRBJ1-1; D is uncertain. The CDR3 has 14 amino acids. CDR1 is MNHNY, CDR2 SVGAGI, per germline (reference sequence). Between the trimmed V and J ends, which lost 7 bases and 0 bases, there was a span of 12 bases. The CDR3 here is CASTVTWMNTEAFF. CDR3 bases: TGTGCCAGCACCGTGACATGGATGAACACTGAAGCTTTCTTT.

V gene TRBV11-3 combines with J gene TRBJ2-2; D remains unclear. The CDR3 sequence is 14 residues long. CDR1 is SGHNT, CDR2 YENEEA, per germline. Trimming took 2 bases from V and 4 from J, leaving 8 bases between them. The CDR3 reads CASSLLGATGELFF. The CDR3 DNA sequence: TGTGCCAGCAGCTTACTAGGTGCCACCGGGGAGCTGTTTTTT.

This chain connects TRBV30 to TRBJ2-7, with 8 bases lining up with TRBD1. This CDR3 comprises 14 residues. V shed 8 bases and J 4 bases; nucleotides not matched to a gene: 13. Germline-derived CDR1 and CDR2 are GTSNPN and SVGIG (reference sequence). CDR3 sequence (DNA): TGTGCCCAGACCGGACAGGGATACCCGTACGAGCAGTACTTC. Protein: CAQTGQGYPYEQYF. The variable domain in full, completed from reference TRBV30 and TRBJ2-7, reads SQTIHQWPATLVQPVGSPLSLECTVEGTSNPNLYWYRQAAGRGLQLLFYSVGIGQISSEVPQNLSASRPQDRQFILSSKKLLLSDSGFYLCAQTGQGYPYEQYFGPGTRLTVT.

This clone was observed once. The chain recombines TRBV6-1 with TRBJ1-3; the D is unclear. The CDR3 has 16 residues. Germline V gene data show CDR1 as MNHNS and CDR2 as SASEGT. V gave up 2 bases and J gave up 0 bases, with 11 bases separating them. CDR3 in DNA: TGTGCCAGCAGTGAAATCTTCTGGAGCTCTGGAAACACCATATATTTT. Amino acid sequence: CASSEIFWSSGNTIYF.

This clone appeared once. CDR3 bases: TGTGCCAGCAGCCCCGACTCACTAGCGGGGGAAGAGACCCAGTACTTC. Amino acid sequence: CASSPDSLAGEETQYF. V gene TRBV28 combines with J gene TRBJ2-5, with 11 bases aligning to TRBD2. J lost 3 bases, V lost 6 bases, and 9 bases had no gene match. The length of the CDR3 is 16 residues. CDR1 and CDR2 (germline): MDHEN, SYDVKM.

The chain uses TRBV4-1 and TRBJ1-5; TRBD1 agrees at 11 bases. In germline, CDR1 is MGHRA, CDR2 YSYEKL. CDR3 length equals 16 residues. Unmatched junction bases numbered 6, after V lost 1 base and J lost 7 bases. The CDR3 DNA sequence: TGCGCCAGCAGCCAAGCTTGGACAGGGGGCGACCAGCCCCAGCATTTT. This codes for CASSQAWTGGDQPQHF.

This clone was detected once. The chain has TRBV18 and TRBJ1-6; 8 bases are shared with TRBD1. V trimming: 2 bases; J trimming: 5 bases; junction bases outside the gene matches: 5. From germline, CDR1 is KGHSH and CDR2 LQKENI. The CDR3 has 16 residues. CDR3 DNA sequence: TGTGCCAGCTCACCAAGACGGGACAGGAATAATTCACCCCTCCACTTT. Translating it yields CASSPRRDRNNSPLHF.

The chain uses TRBV6-6 and TRBJ1-6; D remains unclear. The CDR3 is 11 residues long. Germline CDR1 reads MNHNY; CDR2 reads SVGAGI (reference sequence). With 5 bases removed from V and 8 bases from J, the gap between germline ends came to 4 bases. Here the CDR3 reads CASSLYSPLHF. DNA for the CDR3: TGTGCCAGCAGTCTATATTCACCCCTCCACTTT.

The chain recombines TRBV9 with TRBJ1-2; D uncertain. The CDR3 loop spans 11 amino acids. V lost 7 bases and J 4 bases, leaving 8 bases between the germline ends. Germline CDR1 and CDR2: SGDLS and YYNGEE. For the CDR3, the DNA is TGTGCCAGCGGAGAGGGCTATGGCTACACCTTC. It specifies CASGEGYGYTF.

The V call is TRBV5-5, the J call TRBJ2-7; tentative D call: TRBD1 (5 bases). Germline-derived CDR1 and CDR2 are SGHKS and YYEKEE (reference sequence). The CDR3 is 14 amino acids. V shed 0 bases and J shed 2 bases, with 9 bases lying between them. CDR3 DNA sequence: TGTGCCAGCAGCTTGGGACAGCAAACCTACGAGCAGTACTTC. It is translated as CASSLGQQTYEQYF.

The rearrangement joins TRBV2 to TRBJ2-3, with D perhaps TRBD2 (6 bases). The CDR3 is made up of 15 amino acids. Per the germline V gene, CDR1 is SNHLY and CDR2 is FYNNEI. The V end lost 2 bases, the J end lost 5 bases, and 14 bases lay between the germline ends. The CDR3 coding sequence is TGTGCCAGCAGTGAATGGAGGGACGGGGGAGATACGCAGTATTTT. It encodes CASSEWRDGGDTQYF. Drawing the rest from reference TRBV2 and TRBJ2-3, the complete variable domain is EPEVTQTPSHQVTQMGQEVILRCVPISNHLYFYWYRQILGQKVEFLVSFYNNEISEKSEIFDDQFSVERPDGSNFTLKIRSTKLEDSAMYFCASSEWRDGGDTQYFGPGTRLTVL.

This clone occurred once. The rearrangement joins TRBV6-5 to TRBJ1-6; TRBD1 is a possible D gene (6 bases). The V and J ends lost 4 bases and 7 bases respectively, with 11 bases between them. The CDR3 loop spans 14 amino acids. Per the germline V gene, CDR1 is MNHEY and CDR2 is SVGAGI. CDR3 DNA sequence: TGTGCCAGCAGTTCCACCACAGGGAATTCACCCCTCCACTTT. Translation gives CASSSTTGNSPLHF.

The gene calls are TRBV7-2 and TRBJ2-5; 9 bases align to TRBD1. Germline CDR1 and CDR2: SGHTA and FQGNSA. The CDR3 runs to 14 residues. The J segment lost 5 bases and the V segment lost 5 bases, leaving 6 bases of the junction unmatched. CDR3 protein: CASSTTGTGETQYF. CDR3 nucleotide sequence: TGTGCCAGCAGCACTACCGGGACAGGGGAGACCCAGTACTTC.

V gene TRBV10-3 combines with J gene TRBJ1-2; 9 nucleotides line up with TRBD1. The CDR3 covers 15 residues. Germline CDR1 reads ENHRY; CDR2 reads SYGVKD. V lost 0 bases to trimming and J lost 3 bases; unmatched junction nucleotides: 2. The CDR3 reads CAISESGQGDYGYTF. CDR3 coding DNA: TGTGCCATCAGTGAGTCGGGACAGGGAGACTATGGCTACACCTTC.

V and J are TRBV10-3 and TRBJ2-7; D is ambiguous. Trimming took off 7 bases at V and 0 bases at J, with 10 bases between the two ends. Germline CDR1 reads ENHRY; CDR2 reads SYGVKD. The CDR3 loop spans 13 amino acids. CDR3 coding DNA: TGTGCCATCACTGACGCAGGCTCCTACGAGCAGTACTTC. Its protein is CAITDAGSYEQYF.

This clone was detected only once. This chain connects TRBV6-1 to TRBJ1-5; TRBD1 agrees at 10 bases. J was trimmed by 5 bases and V by 4 bases; bases with no gene match: 8. This CDR3 is 16 amino acids long. In germline, CDR1 is MNHNS, CDR2 SASEGT. The CDR3 loop reads CASSGQGAYRYQPQHF. DNA for the CDR3: TGTGCCAGCAGTGGACAGGGGGCATATCGTTATCAGCCCCAGCATTTT.

The genes are TRBV6-6 and TRBJ1-4, with D possibly TRBD1 on 6 matching bases. Germline V gene data show CDR1 as MNHNY and CDR2 as SVGAGI (reference sequence). This CDR3 is 14 amino acids long. V was trimmed by 6 bases and J by 8 bases, leaving 16 bases between them. This CDR3 is CASSHPGVGEKLFF. Here the CDR3 DNA reads TGTGCCAGCAGCCACCCAGGGGTAGGGGAAAAACTGTTTTTT.